This T cell receptor (beta chain) was obtained from a study of CD8+ T cells in alopecia areata. Regarding the study as a whole: Scalp sample data also include resident alphabeta T cells from normal skin. Lesional scalp exceeded normal scalp in clonality, especially in alopecia totalis/universalis.

Following RNA extraction, reverse transcription yielded cDNA that acted as the sequencing template. Produced via immunoSEQ multiplex PCR; TCRdb's table is partial and in-frame only. The sample consists of under 40,000 clones, over 50% of them appearing once. Germline-derived CDR1 and CDR2 are SEHNR and FQNEAQ (reference sequence). This CDR3 contains 15 residues. J gave up 9 bases and V 5 bases, and 8 bases lay outside the gene matches. Sorting of CD4+ cells into CD25+CD127- cells was carried out for a few patients. Both peripheral blood and punch biopsies of lesional scalp skin were obtained from patients who had alopecia areata. CD4+ and CD8+ T cells were sorted from PBMCs. Comments on this clone: What it binds is not known.

This clonotype was sampled from a human donor with alopecia areata. This sequence joins TRBV7-9 and TRBJ1-6; 9 bases fit TRBD1. Sequenced: CD4+ Tregs sorted from blood. Here the CDR3 DNA reads TGTGCCAGCAGCCCGAGCGGGACAGGGACTTCACCCCTCCACTTT. It specifies CASSPSGTGTSPLHF.